The rows below give T cell receptor beta chains drawn from one sample of a study of shared clonotypes between healthy human individuals. Using immunoSEQ multiplex PCR, the repertoire was profiled, and TCRdb retains in-frame clones only, with some absent. The sample lists 850,000 to 1,200,000 clones, 60% to 80% seen once, with approximately 1.5% in the top ten. What was sequenced was memory CD4+ T cells sorted from blood. The receptors were sampled from a man between 18 and 35 years old in good health. The CDR3 runs from the conserved cysteine through the conserved F or W. Fields, in order: D gene, V gene, clone size, J gene, CDR3 DNA, CDR3 protein. D genes are given only for firm matches. Clone size is shown for a subset of rows, as once, few, many or a class of expanded clone.

d_gene: TRBD2
v_gene: TRBV25-1
abundance: NA
j_gene: TRBJ2-1
CDR3nt: TGTGCCAGCAGAAGAACTAGCGGGGACCATGAGCAGTTCTTC
CDR3aa: CASRRTSGDHEQFF

d_gene: TRBD1
v_gene: TRBV28
abundance: NA
j_gene: TRBJ1-4
CDR3nt: TGTGCCAGCAGTTCCGGGACAGCTAATGAAAAACTGTTTTTT
CDR3aa: CASSSGTANEKLFF

d_gene: NA
v_gene: TRBV15
abundance: NA
j_gene: TRBJ2-7
CDR3nt: TGTGCCACCAGCAGAGGCCGGGACCTACGTTTGGGGCAGTACTTC
CDR3aa: CATSRGRDLRLGQYF

d_gene: NA
v_gene: TRBV6-1
abundance: few
j_gene: TRBJ2-1
CDR3nt: TGTGCCAGCAGTGAAGACCGGGTGAATGAGCAGTTCTTC
CDR3aa: CASSEDRVNEQFF

d_gene: TRBD2
v_gene: TRBV30
abundance: few
j_gene: TRBJ2-3
CDR3nt: TGTGCCTGGAGCCGCGGGGGGGCCGGTAGAGATACGCAGTATTTT
CDR3aa: CAWSRGGAGRDTQYF

d_gene: NA
v_gene: TRBV28
abundance: once
j_gene: TRBJ2-7
CDR3nt: TGTGCCAGCAGATACTCCGGGACGCCAGAGCAGTACTTC
CDR3aa: CASRYSGTPEQYF

d_gene: NA
v_gene: TRBV10-2
abundance: NA
j_gene: TRBJ2-7
CDR3nt: TGCGCCAGCAGGGCGGAGGCCCTGGGGCCCTACGAGCAGTACTTC
CDR3aa: CASRAEALGPYEQYF

d_gene: NA
v_gene: TRBV7-2
abundance: NA
j_gene: TRBJ2-3
CDR3nt: TGTGCCAGCAGCTATGGGCGGGTCACAGATACGCAGTATTTT
CDR3aa: CASSYGRVTDTQYF

d_gene: NA
v_gene: TRBV5-1
abundance: NA
j_gene: TRBJ2-7
CDR3nt: TGCGCCAGCAGCTTGATGCGGGGCTCCTACGAGCAGTACTTC
CDR3aa: CASSLMRGSYEQYF

d_gene: TRBD2
v_gene: TRBV5-1
abundance: NA
j_gene: TRBJ2-7
CDR3nt: TGCGCCAGCAGCCCGGGACTAGCCAGCTACGAGCAGTACTTC
CDR3aa: CASSPGLASYEQYF

d_gene: NA
v_gene: TRBV19
abundance: NA
j_gene: TRBJ1-4
CDR3nt: TGTGCCAGTAAGGGCACCCTTTTTAGTAATGAAAAACTGTTTTTT
CDR3aa: CASKGTLFSNEKLFF

d_gene: TRBD1
v_gene: TRBV4-1
abundance: NA
j_gene: TRBJ2-7
CDR3nt: TGCGCCAGCAGCCTATTTTCGGACAGGGGGCGCGAGCAGTACTTC
CDR3aa: CASSLFSDRGREQYF